This entry features one TCR beta chain sequence. These data originate in a study of blood T cell repertoires in COVID-19. Looking at the study overall: From T cells, B-cell-depleted T cells, or PBMCs came the material, which was cDNA or gDNA.

In the authors' workflow: It was from reference gene primer amplification that nucleated cell counts were estimated. Sequencing used immunoSEQ multiplex PCR; TCRdb keeps in-frame clones, though not all of them. That table gives V, J and clone size, and the DNA gave D and trimming. The data contain about 130,000 clones, around 88% of them singletons. CDR1 MDHEN and CDR2 SYDVKM come from the germline V gene. V lost 10 bases and J 2 bases, leaving 8 bases between the germline ends. This CDR3 comprises 11 residues. Seattle enrolled patients during active infection and tracked them longitudinally. The sequenced material came from peripheral blood. J is TRBJ1-1 and V is TRBV28; maybe TRBD1 (5 bases). The sequence was obtained from a man in his sixties with COVID-19, enrolled during active disease. The CDR3 sequence is CATDSNTEAFF. CDR3 coding DNA: TGTGCCACAGACAGCAACACTGAAGCTTTCTTT.